This is a list of T cell receptor beta chains from one sample in a study of beta chain features in type 1 diabetes. TCRdb's copy holds only in-frame clones and misses some; the assay was immunoSEQ multiplex PCR. This table holds about 340,000 clones, roughly 12% found once. Sequenced input: naive CD4+ T cells from blood. Receptors originate from a woman aged 18-29 years with type 1 diabetes. CDR3s include the opening cysteine and the closing phenylalanine or tryptophan. D genes are given only for firm matches. Expanded clones get a size class; other rows say once, few or many, or leave the size out.

j_gene | abundance | d_gene | v_gene | CDR3nt | CDR3aa
TRBJ1-2 | NA | NA | TRBV29-1 | TGCAGCGTTAACAGGGAGGGCGGCTACACCTTC | CSVNREGGYTF
TRBJ2-1 | NA | TRBD1 | TRBV9 | TGTGCCAGCAGCGTAGGTCGACAGGGGAACAATGAGCAGTTCTTC | CASSVGRQGNNEQFF
TRBJ2-3 | NA | NA | TRBV5-6 | TGTGCCAGCAGCTCGGACAGCCGCACAGATACGCAGTATTTT | CASSSDSRTDTQYF
TRBJ2-4 | NA | TRBD2 | TRBV18 | TGTGCCAGCTCGGACGGGAGGGACATTCAGTACTTC | CASSDGRDIQYF
TRBJ2-1 | NA | TRBD1 | TRBV28 | TGTGCCAGCAGTTACGACAGGGGGGGCTACAATGAGCAGTTCTTC | CASSYDRGGYNEQFF
TRBJ1-2 | NA | NA | TRBV5-1 | TGCGCCAGCAGCAGACCGACCGGGACTAACTATGGCTACACCTTC | CASSRPTGTNYGYTF
TRBJ2-3 | NA | NA | TRBV9 | TGTGCCAGCAGCCATCAGTCGTTGTTCCCAGATACGCAGTATTTT | CASSHQSLFPDTQYF
TRBJ2-1 | NA | NA | TRBV28 | TGTGCCAGCAGTTTACCCCCTACCAATGAGCAGTTCTTC | CASSLPPTNEQFF
TRBJ2-5 | NA | NA | TRBV25-1 | TGTGCCAGCAGTCCCCCGAGGGGCGGGGTTTTGGAGACCCAGTACTTC | CASSPPRGGVLETQYF
TRBJ2-3 | few | NA | TRBV19 | TGTGCCAGTAGACGACAGGTTGGCACAGATACGCAGTATTTT | CASRRQVGTDTQYF
TRBJ2-2 | NA | NA | TRBV27 | TGTGCCAGCCGCCCCGGGTGGGGGGAGCTGTTTTTT | CASRPGWGELFF
TRBJ1-1 | few | NA | TRBV7-9 | TGTGCCAGCAGCTTAGAATCGGCTGAAGCTTTCTTT | CASSLESAEAFF
TRBJ2-3 | few | TRBD2 | TRBV5-4 | TGTGCCAGCAGCTGGGGGGGGCTAGCGGGAGGTCTCACAGATACGCAGTATTTT | CASSWGGLAGGLTDTQYF
TRBJ2-1 | NA | NA | TRBV30 | TGTGCCTGGGGACCAACTAGCGGCAGGGGGAATGAGCAGTTCTTC | CAWGPTSGRGNEQFF
TRBJ1-1 | few | NA | TRBV30 | TGTGCCGTCCGGGGGACGTCGACTGAAGCTTTCTTT | CAVRGTSTEAFF
TRBJ2-5 | few | TRBD2 | TRBV18 | TGTGCCAGCTCACCACCGGGGACTAGCACTGCAAGGGGAGAGACCCAGTACTTC | CASSPPGTSTARGETQYF
TRBJ1-4 | NA | NA | TRBV7-2 | TGTGCCAGCAGCCGCAATGGAGCAGGGCTAGGGGAAAAACTGTTTTTT | CASSRNGAGLGEKLFF
TRBJ1-1 | few | NA | TRBV25-1 | TGTGCCAGCTCTCCACAGGGACAGAACACTGAAGCTTTCTTT | CASSPQGQNTEAFF
TRBJ2-1 | NA | TRBD1 | TRBV7-9 | TGTGCCAGCAGTTTTGGACAGGGATCCTACAATGAGCAGTTCTTC | CASSFGQGSYNEQFF
TRBJ1-2 | few | NA | TRBV7-2 | TGTGCCAGCAGCTCCTCAGGCCCTACTAACTATGGCTACACCTTC | CASSSSGPTNYGYTF
TRBJ2-5 | few | NA | TRBV10-1 | TGCGCCAGCAGTCAAGACTTACAAGAGACCCAGTACTTC | CASSQDLQETQYF
TRBJ1-5 | NA | NA | TRBV28 | TGTGCCAGCAGTTTACAGGGTACGGGCAATCAGCCCCAGCATTTT | CASSLQGTGNQPQHF
TRBJ2-5 | NA | NA | TRBV7-8 | TGTGCCAGCAGCTTAGGCCCTAGCGCCCAAGAGACCCAGTACTTC | CASSLGPSAQETQYF
TRBJ2-1 | NA | TRBD2 | TRBV19 | TGTGCCAGTAGCCGGGGACTATCACCCGACAATGAGCAGTTCTTC | CASSRGLSPDNEQFF
TRBJ2-5 | few | NA | TRBV18 | TGTGCCAGCTCACCAGAAGGACTGGAAGAGACCCAGTACTTC | CASSPEGLEETQYF
TRBJ1-1 | few | TRBD1 | TRBV28 | TGTGCCAGCAGTAACCCGATAATAGGACAGGGGAACACTGAAGCTTTCTTT | CASSNPIIGQGNTEAFF
TRBJ2-5 | few | NA | TRBV5-1 | TGCGCCAGCAGCTGGGCCAGTGAGACCCAGTACTTC | CASSWASETQYF
TRBJ2-1 | few | NA | TRBV7-2 | TGTGCCAGCAGCTTGCACCTGAGCTCCTACAATGAGCAGTTCTTC | CASSLHLSSYNEQFF
TRBJ2-7 | few | TRBD2 | TRBV28 | TGTGCCAGCAGTTTATGGGTAGCGGGGGATACCTACGAGCAGTACTTC | CASSLWVAGDTYEQYF
TRBJ2-1 | few | TRBD1 | TRBV11-2 | TGTGCCAGCAGCCCTTGGACAGGGACGAATGAGCAGTTCTTC | CASSPWTGTNEQFF
TRBJ2-7 | NA | TRBD2 | TRBV5-4 | TGTGCCAGCAGCTTGGTATCCAAGACCGGGACTAGGATTACCTACGAGCAGTACTTC | CASSLVSKTGTRITYEQYF
TRBJ2-5 | NA | NA | TRBV2 | TGTGCCAGCAGTGGCTACAGGGTTAGAGAGACCCAGTACTTC | CASSGYRVRETQYF
TRBJ1-4 | few | TRBD1 | TRBV25-1 | TGTGCCAGCAGTGAGGTTGCAGGGGGGAGGAATGAAAAACTGTTTTTT | CASSEVAGGRNEKLFF
TRBJ2-7 | few | TRBD2 | TRBV10-3 | TGTGCCATCAGTGAGTCGACTAGCGGGAGCTCCTACGAGCAGTACTTC | CAISESTSGSSYEQYF
TRBJ2-5 | NA | NA | TRBV5-4 | TGTGCCAGCAGCTTGGGAGTGACCCAGTACTTC | CASSLGVTQYF
TRBJ2-3 | NA | TRBD1 | TRBV7-3 | TGTGCCAGCAGCTCGGGACAGCTTGGCACAGATACGCAGTATTTT | CASSSGQLGTDTQYF
TRBJ1-2 | NA | TRBD1 | TRBV9 | TGTGCCAGCAACACGGACGGGACAGGGATTGGGGGCTACACCTTC | CASNTDGTGIGGYTF
TRBJ2-3 | NA | NA | TRBV6-1 | TGTGCCAGCAGTGTGGGATCGGGGGGCACAGATACGCAGTATTTT | CASSVGSGGTDTQYF
TRBJ1-1 | NA | NA | TRBV27 | TGTGCCAGCAGTTTCCACGACGGGAAAGCTTTCTTT | CASSFHDGKAFF
TRBJ2-5 | few | NA | TRBV7-9 | TGTGCCAGCAGCTTAGATCGCAGGGTCCAAGAGACCCAGTACTTC | CASSLDRRVQETQYF
TRBJ2-1 | NA | TRBD2 | TRBV5-4 | TGTGCCAGCAGCCCACTAGCGGGAAGAAATGAGCAGTTCTTC | CASSPLAGRNEQFF
TRBJ2-5 | NA | TRBD1 | TRBV5-4 | TGTGCCAGCAGCCTTCATTGGGACAGTCAAGAGACCCAGTACTTC | CASSLHWDSQETQYF
TRBJ1-3 | few | NA | TRBV19 | TGTGCCAGTAGCCGACAGGATATTGGGAACACCATATATTTT | CASSRQDIGNTIYF
TRBJ1-2 | few | NA | TRBV27 | TGTGCCAGCAGTCCGTCGAACCAGAACTATGGCTACACCTTC | CASSPSNQNYGYTF
TRBJ2-7 | few | TRBD2 | TRBV5-4 | TGTGCCAGCAGCTTGGAGTTAGCGGGAGCCACCTCCTACGAGCAGTACTTC | CASSLELAGATSYEQYF
TRBJ2-3 | few | NA | TRBV19 | TGTGCCAGTAGACTGACGGAGCCATGGGATACGCAGTATTTT | CASRLTEPWDTQYF
TRBJ2-3 | NA | TRBD2 | TRBV6-6 | TGTGCCAGCCGACTAGCGCCTAGCACAGATACGCAGTATTTT | CASRLAPSTDTQYF
TRBJ1-5 | NA | NA | TRBV5-1 | TGCGCCAGCAGGTTGAACACCGGAGGCAATCAGCCCCAGCATTTT | CASRLNTGGNQPQHF
TRBJ2-1 | NA | NA | TRBV6-5 | TGTGCCAGCAGTTACTCGCGAGCTCCTGCTCGGGGTGAGCAGTTCTTC | CASSYSRAPARGEQFF